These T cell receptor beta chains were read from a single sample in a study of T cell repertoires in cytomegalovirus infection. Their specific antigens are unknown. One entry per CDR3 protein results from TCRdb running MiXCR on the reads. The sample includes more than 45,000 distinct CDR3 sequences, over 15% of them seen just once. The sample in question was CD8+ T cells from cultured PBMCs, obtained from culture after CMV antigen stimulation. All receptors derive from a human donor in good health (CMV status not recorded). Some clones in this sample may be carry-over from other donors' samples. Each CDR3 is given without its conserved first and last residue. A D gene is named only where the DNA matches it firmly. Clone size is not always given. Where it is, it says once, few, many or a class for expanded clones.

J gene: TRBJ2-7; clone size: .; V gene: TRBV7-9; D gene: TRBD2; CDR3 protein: ASSMTRGGYEQY
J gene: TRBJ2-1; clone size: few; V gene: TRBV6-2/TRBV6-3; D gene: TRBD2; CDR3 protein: ASIPLAGGPRDEQF
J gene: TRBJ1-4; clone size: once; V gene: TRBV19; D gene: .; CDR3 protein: ASSMWTEPTNEKLF
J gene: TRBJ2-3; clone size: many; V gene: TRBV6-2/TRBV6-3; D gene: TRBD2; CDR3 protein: ASSPPGGARNTDTQY
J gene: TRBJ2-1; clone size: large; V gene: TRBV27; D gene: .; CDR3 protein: ASSLGSDPSYNEQF
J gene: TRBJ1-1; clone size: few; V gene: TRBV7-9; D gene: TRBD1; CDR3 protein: ASRPTGTGSMNTEAF
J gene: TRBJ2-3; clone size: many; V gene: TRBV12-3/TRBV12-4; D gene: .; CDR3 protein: ASSLEGFGDTQY
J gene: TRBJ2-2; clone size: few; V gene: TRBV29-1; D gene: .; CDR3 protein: SVRTANTGELF
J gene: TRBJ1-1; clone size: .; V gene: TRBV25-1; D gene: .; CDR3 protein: ASSVVNTEAF
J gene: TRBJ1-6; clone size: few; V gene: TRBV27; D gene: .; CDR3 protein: ASSADIRGNSPLH
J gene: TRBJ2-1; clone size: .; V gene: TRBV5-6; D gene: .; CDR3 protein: ASSLWSGYNEQF
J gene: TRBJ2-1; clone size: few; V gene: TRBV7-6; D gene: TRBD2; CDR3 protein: ARSPGLAGYNEQF